This entry concerns a single TCR beta chain. This clone was detected only once. What this receptor recognizes is not known. No quality values exist for individual bases; no much larger clone is one base distant. This specimen comes from a study of beta chain features in type 1 diabetes (dated by TCRdb to the late 2010s). In terms of the full investigation: Patients and healthy donors did not differ in mean age, gender distribution, total cell number or subset yield. A total of 90 million to 130 million sorted cells were examined across all samples, and a strong correlation was observed between cell number per subset and RNA yield. The study compared TCRB repertoires of sorted circulating CD4+ T cell subsets between recently diagnosed type 1 diabetes patients and matched healthy donors. Regulatory and stem cell-like memory subsets were obtained from only 8 patients and about 8 healthy donors, while naive and central memory subsets were obtained from all 30 or so donors.

Here is what the overall study found, with its caveats: Type 1 diabetes patients showed a moderate but significant shortening of TCRB CDR3 length in all four CD4+ subsets. Because cDNA was sequenced instead of genomic DNA, highly expressing activated cells could be over-represented, though the groups showed no difference in activation or CD3 levels. HLA sub-analyses involved small numbers of individuals, so any influence of HLA type on TCRB rearrangement remained unresolved. PCR might favor shorter templates, but patient and control samples were amplified and corrected together, so any skew would affect both groups equally. At VDJ recombination sites, type 1 diabetes patients had fewer insertions and more deleted nucleotides, which implies abnormalities in thymic rearrangement. Naive, central memory and regulatory TCRB repertoires appeared to be more similar among patients than among healthy donors.

Reading from cysteine to phenylalanine, the CDR3 counts 15 amino acids. The read is trimmed to its CDR3 DNA, 45 bases read in frame from base 1. CDR1 and CDR2, looked up from the germline V gene (reference sequence), are GTSNPN and SVGIG. V is reduced by 4 bases and J by 7 bases, leaving a spacing of 22 bases between them. A single peripheral blood draw of around 0.11 L on average was collected from each donor into heparinised tubes. A BD FACSAria II was used to sort naive, central memory, regulatory and stem cell-like memory CD4+ T cells with a panel that included CD45RO, CCR7, CD25, CD127, CD95 and CD27. Every sorted population had a purity above 95%. PBMCs were isolated right away by Lymphoprep density gradient centrifugation and were stained directly, without culture. To minimize batch effects, samples were stained and sorted in pairs, one healthy donor with one patient per experiment. The High Capacity cDNA Reverse Transcription Kit was used to reverse transcribe all of the isolated RNA, meaning that expressed TCRB transcripts were what got sequenced. Deep immunoSEQ sequencing was performed on naive, central memory and regulatory T cell samples, with an average of approximately 3.9 million total reads per sample. Sorted cells were lysed in RLT buffer, and RNA was extracted using DNase-treated RNeasy Micro or Mini kits according to cell number. Each cell subset was processed separately to prevent cross-contamination, with patient and healthy donor samples processed together. The immunoSEQ multiplex PCR was used to amplify TCRB sequences from cDNA, yielding 87-bp fragments that span the CDR3 region. Sequencing of the amplicons was performed on the Illumina HiSeq platform. From the authors' description of their analysis: PCR bias was corrected computationally using synthetic template baselines, and reads within Hamming distance 2 were collapsed, with unmergeable singletons discarded. By aligning reads against IMGT, V, D and J genes, CDR3 length, and insertions or deletions at six rearrangement sites were assigned. Within each subset, clonotype counts were normalized to sorted cell number, and only after that were true diversity and Gini coefficients computed with the tcR R package. The overlap coefficient, calculated on TCRB nucleotide sequences, was used to measure repertoire sharing. Out-of-frame TCRB sequences from naive cells were analyzed to stand in for the pre-selection repertoire. TCRdb obtained this table from immuneACCESS and retained in-frame rearrangements with V and J assigned. These tables miss some clones; where compared with another copy, unresolved V genes account for less than half of the shortfall, and the remainder is unexplained. For V, J and clone size, that table is used; D and trimming come from the DNA. This sample comprises 220,000 or so clones, about 71% of them detected only once. The top ten hold around 0.057% of the sample.

The sample taken for sequencing was naive CD4+ T cells from blood. The cell subset or site label corresponds to: true naive CD4+ T cells. The TCR sequence derives from a man under 40 in good health. This chain joins TRBV30 to TRBJ1-1; 6 matching bases give a weak D call of TRBD1. The nucleotide sequence is given as TGTGCCTGGAACAAACGGGGGCACCCGACGTATGAAGCTTTCTTT. Its protein product is CAWNKRGHPTYEAFF.